A single sample is the source of the 25 T cell receptor beta chains below, sequenced in a study of blood T cells in healthy people across ages. For the second PCR, which ran for about 7 to 12 cycles, a sample-barcoded 5' primer and a J-beta primer mix were used. TCRdb re-called the 5' RACE reads with MiXCR, one entry per CDR3 protein. The data show 1,500,000 or so distinct CDR3 sequences, 35% to 45% seen once. Sequenced input: blood. These receptors came from a woman between 18 and 29 years old in good health.

This chain's CDR3 is CAISESAGEGADTQYF. In nucleotides, the CDR3 is TGTGCCATCAGTGAGTCGGCGGGGGAAGGCGCAGATACGCAGTATTTT. The V call is TRBV10-3, the J call TRBJ2-3, with TRBD2 matching 7 bases. Germline V gene data show CDR1 as ENHRY and CDR2 as SYGVKD. J was trimmed by 4 bases and V by 0 bases; bases with no gene match: 7. The CDR3 totals 16 residues.

The rearrangement uses TRBV20-1 and TRBJ1-5; D might be TRBD1 (6 bases). Germline V CDR1 and CDR2: DFQATT, SNEGSKA (reference sequence). V was clipped by 0 bases and J by 5 bases, with 14 bases between them. The CDR3 runs 15 residues. The CDR3 sequence is CSARENQGFYQPQHF. In DNA, the CDR3 is TGCAGTGCTAGAGAAAACCAGGGGTTCTATCAGCCCCAGCATTTT.

The chain combines TRBV4-2 with TRBJ1-2; no clear D gene. CDR3 length equals 16 residues. Germline V gene sequence: CDR1 LGHNA, CDR2 YNFKEQ. Between the trimmed V and J ends, which lost 5 bases and 2 bases, there was a span of 18 bases. This CDR3 reads CASSGVESTGNYGYTF. DNA for the CDR3: TGTGCCAGCAGCGGGGTCGAGTCGACGGGGAACTATGGCTACACCTTC.

V is TRBV6-5 and J is TRBJ2-2; D ambiguous. The germline CDR1 and CDR2 sequences are MNHEY and SVGAGI. V dropped 0 bases and J dropped 5 bases, with 10 bases sitting between them. The CDR3 totals 15 residues. The CDR3 here is CASSYSLGGTGELFF. The CDR3 nucleotides read TGTGCCAGCAGTTACTCGCTCGGCGGAACCGGGGAGCTGTTTTTT.

V and J are TRBV19 and TRBJ2-2, with unresolved D. Germline V gene data show CDR1 as LNHDA and CDR2 as SQIVND (reference sequence). The V and J ends lost 5 bases and 7 bases respectively, with 20 bases between them. The CDR3 length is 16 residues. The CDR3 DNA reads TGTGCCAGTAGTCTTCAAGGAATAATGGTGAACGGGGAGCTGTTTTTT. The encoded protein is CASSLQGIMVNGELFF.

This clonotype has more than one count but fewer than ten. In DNA form, the CDR3 reads TGTGCCAACTCGAGAACAGATACTAGCACAGATACGCAGTATTTT. It encodes CANSRTDTSTDTQYF. The chain employs TRBV9 and TRBJ2-3; D unresolved. This CDR3 contains 15 residues. V was clipped by 9 bases and J by 0 bases, with 17 bases between them. Germline V gives CDR1 SGDLS, CDR2 YYNGEE.

The V gene is TRBV29-1, the J gene TRBJ2-5, with D maybe TRBD2 (5 bases). The germline gives CDR1 SQVTM, CDR2 ANQGSEA. The CDR3 length is 13 residues. CDR3 loop: CNCIGGLSETQYF. The CDR3 DNA sequence: TGCAACTGCATCGGAGGTCTATCGGAGACCCAGTACTTC.

To note about this clonotype: A read error may be the cause here, since a much bigger clone is one base away. CDR3 loop: CASSLNRETDTRYF. CDR3 nucleotide sequence: TGCGCCAGCAGCTTAAACAGGGAGACAGATACGCGGTATTTT. V usage is TRBV5-1 and J usage is TRBJ2-3, with a possible D match to TRBD1 (6 bases). There are 14 residues in the CDR3. CDR1 is SGHRS and CDR2 is YFSETQ in the germline V gene.

The gene calls are TRBV5-1 and TRBJ2-5; D not resolved. In germline, CDR1 is SGHRS, CDR2 YFSETQ. This CDR3 has 15 amino acids. V lost 0 bases, J lost 0 bases, and 9 bases lay in between. Written as DNA, the CDR3 is TGCGCCAGCAGCTTGGGCAGCAGTAACCAAGAGACCCAGTACTTC. This sequence encodes CASSLGSSNQETQYF.

The gene calls are TRBV24-1 and TRBJ2-4; D might be TRBD2 (6 bases). The J call may be mistaken, given a closer DNA end match to TRBJ2-5. The length of the CDR3 is 14 residues. The germline gives CDR1 KGHDR, CDR2 SFDVKD. The CDR3 DNA reads TGTGCCACCAGTGACCCTCAGGGAGGTGAGACCCAGTACTTC. Translation: CATSDPQGGETQYF.

In this sample, this clonotype turned up a few times. This rearrangement joins TRBV10-3 to TRBJ1-5, with D unclear. Germline values: CDR1 ENHRY, CDR2 SYGVKD. The CDR3 is 12 amino acids. Between the trimmed V and J ends, which lost 10 bases and 0 bases, there was a span of 7 bases. In nucleotides, the CDR3 is TGTGCCACCTCACCTAGCAATCAGCCCCAGCATTTT. The encoded protein is CATSPSNQPQHF.

About this clonotype itself: One end of the junction does not line up with germline, which may come from a read error. The chain uses TRBV12-3 or TRBV12-4 and TRBJ1-1, with D hard to call. The CDR3 has 14 amino acids. Here the CDR3 reads CAGSRGGSLGEAFF. In nucleotides, the CDR3 is TGTGCCGGCAGCCGAGGTGGCAGCCTAGGGGAAGCTTTCTTT.

This rearrangement joins TRBV6-5 to TRBJ1-1, with a tentative D call TRBD1 (6 bases). This CDR3 has 14 residues. Germline CDR1 MNHEY, CDR2 SVGAGI. The V end lost 8 bases, the J end lost 1 base, and 14 bases lay between the germline ends. The CDR3 coding sequence is TGTGCCAGCGTAGCGGACAGTGAGAACACTGAAGCTTTCTTT. Translating gives CASVADSENTEAFF.

The chain uses TRBV6-6 and TRBJ1-2; 7 bases line up with TRBD1. Losses at the gene ends were 5 bases for V and 8 bases for J; bases not matched to a gene: 14. The CDR3 is 15 residues long. Germline V gives CDR1 MNHNY, CDR2 SVGAGI (reference sequence). CDR3 in amino acids: CASSETGRGSLGYTF. CDR3 coding DNA: TGTGCCAGCAGTGAGACCGGCAGGGGGTCGTTAGGCTACACCTTC.

The chain recombines TRBV11-2 with TRBJ2-1; the match to TRBD1 covers 9 bases. The trim removed 5 bases at V and 7 bases at J, leaving 9 bases unmatched. The CDR3 totals 15 residues. Germline V lookup: CDR1 SGHAT, CDR2 FQNNGV. In DNA form, the CDR3 reads TGTGCCAGCAGCCCACGGGACAGGGTAGGAAATGAGCAGTTCTTC. Its protein is CASSPRDRVGNEQFF.

J is TRBJ2-7 and V is TRBV4-3, with D tentatively TRBD2 (5 bases). V was cut by 0 bases and J by 7 bases, with 25 bases left in between. The CDR3 consists of 18 residues. Germline assignment: CDR1 LGHNA and CDR2 YSLEER. The CDR3 bases are TGCGCCAGCAGCCAAGATCGGTTCCCCCCGGGGTCTCTCAATGAGCAGTACTTC. This encodes CASSQDRFPPGSLNEQYF.

In its sample, this clonotype was seen many times. This chain uses TRBV7-2 with TRBJ1-2; D is undetermined. Trimming removed 5 bases at V and 3 bases at J, with 16 bases between. The CDR3 length is 15 residues. Per the germline V gene, CDR1 is SGHTA and CDR2 is FQGNSA. The CDR3 protein is CASSLRTLKDYGYTF. CDR3 DNA sequence: TGTGCCAGCAGCCTCCGCACTCTCAAGGACTATGGCTACACCTTC. Complete variable domain (other parts from reference TRBV7-2 and TRBJ1-2): GAGVSQSPSNKVTEKGKDVELRCDPISGHTALYWYRQSLGQGLEFLIYFQGNSAPDKSGLPSDRFSAERTGGSVSTLTIQRTQQEDSAVYLCASSLRTLKDYGYTFGSGTRLTVV.

This chain links TRBV13 with TRBJ1-2, with D possibly TRBD1 on 5 matching bases. Per the germline V gene, CDR1 is PRHDT and CDR2 is FYEKMQ (reference sequence). Trimming stripped 4 bases from V and 1 base from J, with 16 bases between. This CDR3 region has 16 residues. The CDR3 reads CASSSGTYPVNYGYTF. DNA for the CDR3: TGTGCCAGCAGCTCCGGGACGTACCCGGTTAACTATGGCTACACCTTC. Using reference TRBV13 and TRBJ1-2 for the parts outside the CDR3, the full variable domain is AAGVIQSPRHLIKEKRETATLKCYPIPRHDTVYWYQQGPGQDPQFLISFYEKMQSDKGSIPDRFSAQQFSDYHSELNMSSLELGDSALYFCASSSGTYPVNYGYTFGSGTRLTVV.

This clonotype was observed a handful of times. The genes are TRBV4-1 and TRBJ2-7; D remains ambiguous. The CDR3 spans 13 residues. V dropped 3 bases and J dropped 3 bases, with 9 bases sitting between them. The germline V gene has CDR1 MGHRA and CDR2 YSYEKL. The DNA for the CDR3 is TGCGCCAGCAGCCATGTGCTCGACTACGAGCAGTACTTC. Amino acid sequence: CASSHVLDYEQYF.

This clonotype has only a few counts. The chain joins TRBV20-1 to TRBJ2-1; 12 bases are a match to TRBD2. In germline, CDR1 is DFQATT, CDR2 SNEGSKA (reference sequence). Trimming cost V 0 bases and J 11 bases; bases outside gene matches: 8. The CDR3 has 15 residues. The CDR3 here is CSARDSTSGSKKQFF. DNA of the CDR3: TGCAGTGCTAGAGATTCGACTAGCGGGAGTAAAAAGCAGTTCTTC.

This rearrangement joins TRBV20-1 to TRBJ2-1, with 11 bases fitting TRBD2. J gave up 2 bases and V 5 bases, and 5 bases lay outside the gene matches. The CDR3 runs 15 residues. Germline assignment: CDR1 DFQATT and CDR2 SNEGSKA (reference sequence). The chain's CDR3 is CSACCSGRAYNEQFF. Written as DNA, the CDR3 is TGCAGTGCTTGTTGTAGCGGGAGGGCCTACAATGAGCAGTTCTTC.

The rearrangement links TRBV29-1 to TRBJ2-3, with 7 bases aligning to TRBD1. Per germline, CDR1 SQVTM and CDR2 ANQGSEA. The CDR3 is made up of 15 amino acids. V lost 0 bases to trimming and J lost 0 bases; unmatched junction nucleotides: 3. The CDR3 is CSVEEMDRSTDTQYF. CDR3 DNA: TGCAGCGTTGAAGAAATGGACAGGAGCACAGATACGCAGTATTTT.

This clonotype was observed a handful of times. J is TRBJ2-1 and V is TRBV5-1; no clear D. Trimming left V 4 bases short and J 3 bases short, with 14 bases between. This CDR3 is built from 15 residues. Germline V lookup: CDR1 SGHRS, CDR2 YFSETQ. CDR3 amino acids: CASSLFRSGYNEQFF. CDR3 nucleotide sequence: TGCGCCAGCAGCCTTTTTCGATCGGGCTACAATGAGCAGTTCTTC.

This clonotype occurred a few times. This rearrangement joins TRBV4-3 to TRBJ2-1; D perhaps matches TRBD2 (5 bases). CDR3 length equals 16 residues. CDR1 LGHNA and CDR2 YSLEER come from the germline V gene. Trimming cost V 0 bases and J 0 bases, with 9 bases left between them. The CDR3 region is CASSQDEGSSYNEQFF. DNA of the CDR3: TGCGCCAGCAGCCAAGATGAGGGCAGCTCCTACAATGAGCAGTTCTTC.

The chain carries TRBV20-1 and TRBJ2-3; D tentatively reads TRBD1 or TRBD2 (6 bases each). Germline V gene data show CDR1 as DFQATT and CDR2 as SNEGSKA (reference sequence). V was cut by 6 bases and J by 2 bases, with 15 bases left in between. CDR3 length: 14 amino acids. The CDR3 spells CSASRGPITDTQYF. Written as DNA, the CDR3 is TGCAGTGCATCCCGGGGGCCCATCACAGATACGCAGTATTTT.